The rows below give T cell receptor beta chains drawn from one sample of a study of blood T cells in healthy people across ages. One entry per CDR3 protein, called by TCRdb with MiXCR from the 5' RACE reads. The sample holds hundreds of thousands of distinct CDR3 sequences, under 45% seen once. Input material: blood. These receptors were taken from a man in his 60s in good health. Each CDR3 is given without its conserved first and last residue. D genes are given only for firm matches.

V gene,D gene,CDR3 protein
TRBV4-1,-,ASSRLPHNEQF
TRBV28,-,ASRLYGLQETQY
TRBV20-1,-,SAKDGTGELF
TRBV6-1,-,ASSEGGKTEAF
TRBV6-6,-,ASSYSQGVGETQY
TRBV9,-,ASSPDRDTQY
TRBV9,-,ASSVVVDSYEQY
TRBV24-1,TRBD2,ATSDPYGTSTNEQF
TRBV11-3,-,ASRLGHPYEQY
TRBV12-3/TRBV12-4,-,ASRPGVGNEQY
TRBV18,-,ASSRNPMSSYNEQF
TRBV9,TRBD1,ASSPGRQGVNYNEQF
TRBV12-3/TRBV12-4,-,ASSFGNEQF
TRBV20-1,-,SARDIGGSNEKLF
TRBV5-1,-,ASSSSQGRSYNEQF
TRBV6-4,TRBD1,ASSDGAGGYNEQF
TRBV28,-,ASSWASHQF
TRBV30,TRBD2,AWSEGLAGETQY